Described below is a single T cell receptor (beta chain) sequence and its context. As yet, its antigen is unknown. The sample comes from a study of vaccination effects on CD4 cells after COVID-19. Study information: Sampling occurred a median 72 days post second dose, range 14 to 241.

Repertoires were generated with immunoSEQ multiplex PCR, while TCRdb's copy carries only in-frame clones and drops some. The table has 25,000 to 30,000 clones, 74% seen once. Trimming shortened V by 6 bases and J by 0 bases, and 15 bases separated the two germline ends. This CDR3 spans 15 amino acids. CDR1 SQVTM and CDR2 ANQGSEA come from the germline V gene. The ViraFEST assay expanded antigen-specific CD4+ T cells with viral peptide pools before sequencing. Subsequent to roughly 9 days of culture, CD4+ T cells were isolated. Participants got two doses of BNT162b2 or mRNA-1273 vaccine. About 2 million PBMC were seeded per well and grown in the presence of approximately 9.5 IU/ml IL-2 and around 9 ug/ml peptides. The study's findings and limits: Marked clonal contraction was seen in infection- and vaccine-induced clones late after vaccination.

The V gene is TRBV29-1, the J gene TRBJ1-5; the D gene is possibly TRBD1 (5 bases). Here the sequenced sample was CD4+ T cells from PBMCs cultured with HCoV-OC43 spike peptides, taken after COVID-19 vaccination. As for subset: HCoV-OC43 spike overlapping peptide pool stimulation. This sequence was found in a human donor who received a COVID-19 vaccine. The CDR3 is CSVKDWGNSNQPQHF. DNA for the CDR3: TGCAGCGTCAAGGACTGGGGCAATAGCAATCAGCCCCAGCATTTT.